This T cell receptor beta chain was identified during a study of blood T cell repertoires in COVID-19. The CDR3 runs 14 residues. Germline V lookup: CDR1 SQVTM, CDR2 ANQGSEA. V was pared by 7 bases and J by 0 bases, with 6 bases of the junction left unmatched. The protocol was immunoSEQ multiplex PCR, while the TCRdb copy is restricted to in-frame clones and leaves out a portion. In the table there are 9,000 to 13,000 clones, approximately 90% of which are singletons. V usage is TRBV29-1 and J usage is TRBJ1-5; 7 bases are a match to TRBD1. The clonotype comes from a man younger than 40 with active or convalescent COVID-19. Sequences were obtained from peripheral blood. CDR3 nucleotides: TGCAGCGCCAGGACAGGTAATAGCAATCAGCCCCAGCATTTT. The encoded protein is CSARTGNSNQPQHF.